These T cell receptor beta chains were read from a single sample in a study of T cell changes during pregnancy in multiple sclerosis. Assay: immunoSEQ multiplex PCR; the TCRdb copy retains only in-frame clones and omits some. The sample lists 30,000 to 45,000 clones, roughly 90% occurring once. This specimen consisted of CD8+ T cells from peripheral blood mononuclear cells, obtained before pregnancy. Receptors originate from a female donor with multiple sclerosis, enrolled in a pregnancy study. Each CDR3 is given with its conserved first and last residue. A D gene is named only where the DNA matches it firmly. Clone size is given for some rows only: seen once, a few or many times, or a class if the clone is expanded.

DNA: TGTGCCAGCAGCAAGCTGGGCCTGTTACCCCCAGATACGCAGTATTTT; CDR3: CASSKLGLLPPDTQYF; size: -; J: TRBJ2-3; D: -; V: TRBV28
DNA: TGTGCCAGCAGGAACCTGGCGGCGGGAGAGCCGAACACCGGGGAGCTGTTTTTT; CDR3: CASRNLAAGEPNTGELFF; size: -; J: TRBJ2-2; D: TRBD2; V: TRBV7-6
DNA: TGTGCCAGCAGCTTGGGTCAGGGCCAGACCGGGGAGCTGTTTTTT; CDR3: CASSLGQGQTGELFF; size: -; J: TRBJ2-2; D: -; V: TRBV5-6
DNA: TGTGCCAGCAGCTTTCCCAGCGCGCCTTACAATGAGCAGTTCTTC; CDR3: CASSFPSAPYNEQFF; size: -; J: TRBJ2-1; D: -; V: TRBV5-4
DNA: TGTGCCATCAGTGATAGAGGAGAGGCAGATACGCAGTATTTT; CDR3: CAISDRGEADTQYF; size: -; J: TRBJ2-3; D: -; V: TRBV10-3
DNA: TGTGCCAGCAGTTATTTAGGGACTAGCGACACAGATACGCAGTATTTT; CDR3: CASSYLGTSDTDTQYF; size: -; J: TRBJ2-3; D: TRBD2; V: TRBV25-1
DNA: TGTGCCAGCAGCGTAGAGGGGGGGGCTAGCGGGACTCCCACAGATACGCAGTATTTT; CDR3: CASSVEGGASGTPTDTQYF; size: -; J: TRBJ2-3; D: TRBD2; V: TRBV9
DNA: TGCAGCGGTAGCGGGAGGGGGGGTGAGCAGTTCTTC; CDR3: CSGSGRGGEQFF; size: once; J: TRBJ2-1; D: TRBD2; V: TRBV29-1
DNA: TGCAGCGTTGAAGTCTGGGCTAGCGGGAGGGAAGAGACCCAGTACTTC; CDR3: CSVEVWASGREETQYF; size: -; J: TRBJ2-5; D: TRBD2; V: TRBV29-1
DNA: TGTGCCAGCAGCCCGTTTACCCTCGGCTCCTACGAGCAGTACTTC; CDR3: CASSPFTLGSYEQYF; size: once; J: TRBJ2-7; D: -; V: TRBV7-9
DNA: TGTGCCAGCTCCCTCCAGCACGCTAGTGAGCAGTTCTTC; CDR3: CASSLQHASEQFF; size: -; J: TRBJ2-1; D: -; V: TRBV27
DNA: TGTGCCAGCAGACATCGGGACAGGGACTACGAGCAGTACTTC; CDR3: CASRHRDRDYEQYF; size: -; J: TRBJ2-7; D: TRBD1; V: TRBV28
DNA: TGTGCCAGTACCCACCGGGACACATACAACTATGGCTACACCTTC; CDR3: CASTHRDTYNYGYTF; size: -; J: TRBJ1-2; D: -; V: TRBV19
DNA: TGTGCCAGCAGTTTATCGATAGTGGAGGGATCCTACGAGCAGTACTTC; CDR3: CASSLSIVEGSYEQYF; size: -; J: TRBJ2-7; D: -; V: TRBV28
DNA: TGCGCCAGCAGCTCGAACAGCTACGAGCAGTACTTC; CDR3: CASSSNSYEQYF; size: -; J: TRBJ2-7; D: -; V: TRBV5-1
DNA: TGCAGCGTTCAGGGAGGGACCTACAATGAGCAGTTCTTC; CDR3: CSVQGGTYNEQFF; size: once; J: TRBJ2-1; D: TRBD2; V: TRBV29-1
DNA: TGTGCCAGCAGGGTAGCGGGAGGGTTCTACGAGCAGTACTTC; CDR3: CASRVAGGFYEQYF; size: -; J: TRBJ2-7; D: TRBD2; V: TRBV27
DNA: TGTGCCAGTAGTCGGCCCTTCCAGGTCTATGGCTACACCTTC; CDR3: CASSRPFQVYGYTF; size: -; J: TRBJ1-2; D: -; V: TRBV19
DNA: TGTGCCAGCCGAAGCAGGGAGGACACTGAAGCTTTCTTT; CDR3: CASRSREDTEAFF; size: -; J: TRBJ1-1; D: -; V: TRBV25-1
DNA: TGTGCCAGCAGCTTCGGCCTAGGGGCGAATGAGCAGTTCTTC; CDR3: CASSFGLGANEQFF; size: -; J: TRBJ2-1; D: -; V: TRBV5-6
DNA: TGTGCCAGCCAAACCCCAGGGTTGGAGACCCAGTACTTC; CDR3: CASQTPGLETQYF; size: -; J: TRBJ2-5; D: -; V: TRBV6-6
DNA: TGTGCCAGCAGCTTCAGTAGCGGGGCCGAGACAGATACGCAGTATTTT; CDR3: CASSFSSGAETDTQYF; size: -; J: TRBJ2-3; D: TRBD2; V: TRBV7-9